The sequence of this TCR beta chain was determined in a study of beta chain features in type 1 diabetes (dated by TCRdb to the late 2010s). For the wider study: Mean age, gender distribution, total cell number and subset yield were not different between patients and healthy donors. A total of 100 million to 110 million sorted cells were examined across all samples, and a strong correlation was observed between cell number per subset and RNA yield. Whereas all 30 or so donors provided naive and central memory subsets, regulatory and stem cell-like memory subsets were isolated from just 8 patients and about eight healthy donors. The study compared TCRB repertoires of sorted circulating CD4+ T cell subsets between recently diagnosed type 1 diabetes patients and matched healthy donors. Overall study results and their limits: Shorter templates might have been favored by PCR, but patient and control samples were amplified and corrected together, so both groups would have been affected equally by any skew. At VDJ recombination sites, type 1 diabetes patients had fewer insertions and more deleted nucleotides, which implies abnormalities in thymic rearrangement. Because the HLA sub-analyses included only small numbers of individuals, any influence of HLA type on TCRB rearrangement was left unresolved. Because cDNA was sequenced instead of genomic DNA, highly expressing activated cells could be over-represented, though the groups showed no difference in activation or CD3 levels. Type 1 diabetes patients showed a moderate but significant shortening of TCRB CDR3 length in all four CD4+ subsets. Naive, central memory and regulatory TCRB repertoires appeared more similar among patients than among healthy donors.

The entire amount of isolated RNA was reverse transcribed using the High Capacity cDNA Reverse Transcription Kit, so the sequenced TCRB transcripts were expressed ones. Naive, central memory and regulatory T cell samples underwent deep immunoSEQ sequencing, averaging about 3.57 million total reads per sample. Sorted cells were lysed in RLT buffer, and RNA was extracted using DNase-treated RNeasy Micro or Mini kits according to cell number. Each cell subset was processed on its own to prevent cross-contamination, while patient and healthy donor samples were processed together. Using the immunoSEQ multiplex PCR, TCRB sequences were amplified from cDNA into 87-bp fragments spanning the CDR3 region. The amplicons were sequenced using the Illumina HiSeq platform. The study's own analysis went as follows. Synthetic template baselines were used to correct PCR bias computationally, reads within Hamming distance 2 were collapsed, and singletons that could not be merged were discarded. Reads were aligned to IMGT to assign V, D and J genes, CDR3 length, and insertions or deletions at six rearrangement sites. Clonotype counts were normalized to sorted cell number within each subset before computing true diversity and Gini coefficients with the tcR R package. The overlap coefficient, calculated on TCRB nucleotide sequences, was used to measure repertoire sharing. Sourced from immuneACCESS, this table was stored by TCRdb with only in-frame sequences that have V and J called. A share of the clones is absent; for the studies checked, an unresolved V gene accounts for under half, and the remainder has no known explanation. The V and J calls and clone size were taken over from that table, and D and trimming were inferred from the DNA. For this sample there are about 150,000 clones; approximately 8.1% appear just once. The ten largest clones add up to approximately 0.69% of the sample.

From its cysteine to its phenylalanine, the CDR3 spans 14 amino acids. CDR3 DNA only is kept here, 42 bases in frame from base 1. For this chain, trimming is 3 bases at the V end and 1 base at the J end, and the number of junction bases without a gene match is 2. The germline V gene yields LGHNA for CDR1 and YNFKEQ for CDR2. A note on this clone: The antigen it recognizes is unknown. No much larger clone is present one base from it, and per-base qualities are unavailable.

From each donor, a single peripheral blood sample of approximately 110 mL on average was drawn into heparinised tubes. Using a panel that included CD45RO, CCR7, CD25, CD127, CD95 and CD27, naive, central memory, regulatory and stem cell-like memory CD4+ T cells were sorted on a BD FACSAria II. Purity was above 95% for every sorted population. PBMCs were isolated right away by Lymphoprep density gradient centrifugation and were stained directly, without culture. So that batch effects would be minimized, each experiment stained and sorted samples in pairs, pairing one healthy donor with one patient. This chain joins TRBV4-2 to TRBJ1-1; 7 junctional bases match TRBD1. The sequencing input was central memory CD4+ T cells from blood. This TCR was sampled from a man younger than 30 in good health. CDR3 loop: CASSHNRGNTEAFF. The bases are TGTGCCAGCAGCCACAACAGGGGGAACACTGAAGCTTTCTTT.